The rows below give T cell receptor beta chains drawn from one sample of a study of Ad26.COV2.S vaccination and SARS-CoV-2 variants. The method was immunoSEQ multiplex PCR; TCRdb's version includes in-frame clones alone and lacks a portion of them. The sample includes some 480,000 clones, 87% of them seen just once. Sequencing used peripheral blood, obtained in a trial of Ad26.COV2.S vaccine versus placebo. These receptors were collected from a person between 18 and 65 years old who received the Ad26.COV2.S COVID-19 vaccine or a placebo. The CDR3 runs from the conserved cysteine through the conserved F or W. D genes are given only for firm matches. Expanded clones get a size class; other rows say once, few or many, or leave the size out.

>TRBD1|TRBJ1-1|TRBV19|16|NA
TGTGCCAGTAGTACTCTCATCGCAGGGGGGAAAACTGAAGCTTTCTTT
CASSTLIAGGKTEAFF
>NA|TRBJ2-3|TRBV7-2|17|once
TGTGCCAGCAGCTTAAGGGGTCTGGCGGCAGGCACAGATACGCAGTATTTT
CASSLRGLAAGTDTQYF
>TRBD1|TRBJ1-4|TRBV2|16|NA
TGTGCCAGCAGGGGGGGGACAGCAGCAACTAATGAAAAACTGTTTTTT
CASRGGTAATNEKLFF
>TRBD1|TRBJ2-7|TRBV27|13|NA
TGTGCCAGCAGTTTTCGGACAGGGGGCGAGCAGTACTTC
CASSFRTGGEQYF
>NA|TRBJ2-7|TRBV9|14|NA
TGTGCCAGCAGCGTAGCCAGCTCCCCCTACGAGCAGTACTTC
CASSVASSPYEQYF
>NA|TRBJ1-1|TRBV30|14|NA
TGTGCCTGGGTTCTCAAGACGGAGAGAACTGAAGCTTTCTTT
CAWVLKTERTEAFF
>NA|TRBJ1-2|TRBV29-1|12|NA
TGCAGCGTTGAAAGGGGGGGGCGCGGCTACACCTTC
CSVERGGRGYTF
>NA|TRBJ2-1|TRBV6-2/TRBV6-3|16|NA
TGTGCCAGCAGTTACTCGGGGGCGGGAGTCATCAATGAGCAGTTCTTC
CASSYSGAGVINEQFF
>NA|TRBJ1-2|TRBV5-5|15|NA
TGTGCCAGCAGCTTGGAGTTGTGGGGGGGCTATGGCTACACCTTC
CASSLELWGGYGYTF
>TRBD2|TRBJ2-1|TRBV12-5|16|NA
TGTGCTAGTGGTTTGGCAGCCGGGACTAGCCTCAATGAGCAGTTCTTC
CASGLAAGTSLNEQFF
>TRBD2|TRBJ2-1|TRBV11-1|16|NA
TGTGCCAGCAGCCCCCGGGGACTAGCGGGAAGGGATGAGCAGTTCTTC
CASSPRGLAGRDEQFF
>NA|TRBJ1-4|TRBV2|14|NA
TGTGCCGGCTCGGGGGAGGGTTGGGGTGAAAAACTGTTTTTT
CAGSGEGWGEKLFF
>NA|TRBJ1-5|TRBV3-1/TRBV3-2|19|NA
TGTGCCAGCAGCCAACCCCTAGGGGGGCGGTTCGACGTTTGTCAGCCCCAGCATTTT
CASSQPLGGRFDVCQPQHF
>TRBD2|TRBJ2-1|TRBV7-9|18|NA
TGTGCCAGCAGCTTGGGGCTAGCGGGAACCTTCCCCCCCAATGAGCAGTTCTTC
CASSLGLAGTFPPNEQFF
>NA|TRBJ1-2|TRBV6-5|11|NA
TGTGCCACCACCGGAGGCAGGGGCTACACCTTC
CATTGGRGYTF
>TRBD2|TRBJ2-1|TRBV3-1/TRBV3-2|15|NA
TGTGCCAGCAGCCCCATGATAGCGGGAGTCGGTGAGCAGTTCTTC
CASSPMIAGVGEQFF
>TRBD1|TRBJ1-2|TRBV10-1|13|NA
TGCGCCACCCAACCGGACAGGGCCGGTGGCTACACCTTC
CATQPDRAGGYTF
>NA|TRBJ2-1|TRBV24-1|13|once
TGTGCCACCAGTAGCCGGGTTGGAAATGAGCAGTTCTTC
CATSSRVGNEQFF
>TRBD2|TRBJ2-1|TRBV24-1|15|NA
TGTGCCACCAGTGAATCTAGCGGGGGCTACAATGAGCAGTTCTTC
CATSESSGGYNEQFF